This T cell receptor beta chain stems from a study of blood T cell repertoires in COVID-19. Study details: The United States, Italy and Spain were the sources of the acute and convalescent COVID-19 samples. PBMCs, B-cell-depleted T cells, or T cells provided the cDNA or gDNA that made up the material.

This clone was seen a few times. As handled by the study authors: Cell counts per sample came from amplifying reference gene primers. Sequenced by immunoSEQ multiplex PCR; TCRdb stores in-frame clones only, minus some. V and J calls and clone size are given by that table; D and trimming were obtained from the DNA. The repertoire has about 60,000 clones, about 83% of them found once; the top ten carry 6% to 6.5%. The J segment lost 0 bases and the V segment lost 4 bases, leaving 8 bases of the junction unmatched. The germline V gene encodes CDR1 KGHSH and CDR2 LQKENI. The CDR3 totals 16 residues. The V gene is TRBV18, the J gene TRBJ1-1; 7 bases match TRBD1. Sequencing was done on a sample of peripheral blood. This clonotype originated in a human donor in a cohort sampled during active COVID-19. The CDR3 coding sequence is TGTGCCAGCTCACGAACCGGGACAGACATGAACACTGAAGCTTTCTTT. Translated, it gives CASSRTGTDMNTEAFF.